Below, one T cell receptor (beta chain) is given with its context. These data are taken from a study of T cell responses to AZD1222 COVID-19 vaccine. V gave up 4 bases and J gave up 1 base, with 15 bases separating them. CDR1 is SGHVS and CDR2 is FNYEAQ in the germline V gene. This CDR3 has 16 amino acids. TCRdb's table, derived via immunoSEQ multiplex PCR, lists solely in-frame clones and lacks some. The sample contains fewer than 95,000 clones, approximately 89% of which appear only once. The source of this sequence is an adult who received the AZD1222 COVID-19 vaccine. Sequences were derived from peripheral blood, sampled 28 days after the second AZD1222 dose. The chain joins TRBV7-6 to TRBJ2-3, with D perhaps TRBD2 (6 bases). The CDR3 loop reads CASSSKGEAGTDTQYF. CDR3 nucleotides: TGTGCCAGCAGCTCCAAAGGGGAGGCGGGCACAGATACGCAGTATTTT.